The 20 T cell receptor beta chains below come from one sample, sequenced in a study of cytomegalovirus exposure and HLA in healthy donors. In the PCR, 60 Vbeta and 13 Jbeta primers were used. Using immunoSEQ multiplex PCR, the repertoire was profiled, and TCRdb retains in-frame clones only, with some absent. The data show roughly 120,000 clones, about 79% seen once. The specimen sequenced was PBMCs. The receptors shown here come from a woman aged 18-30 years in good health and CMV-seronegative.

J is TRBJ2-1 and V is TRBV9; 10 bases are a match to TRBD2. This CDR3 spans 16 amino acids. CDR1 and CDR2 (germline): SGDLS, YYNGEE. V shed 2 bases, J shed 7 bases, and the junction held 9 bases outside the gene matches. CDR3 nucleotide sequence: TGTGCCAGCAGCGTGGGGCTAGCGGGAGTATCGAATGAGCAGTTCTTC. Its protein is CASSVGLAGVSNEQFF.

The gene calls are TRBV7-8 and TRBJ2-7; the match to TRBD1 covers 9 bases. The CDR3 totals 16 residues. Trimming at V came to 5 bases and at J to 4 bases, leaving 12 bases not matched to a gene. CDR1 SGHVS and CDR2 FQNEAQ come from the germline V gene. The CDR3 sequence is CASSPGQGDRSYEQYF. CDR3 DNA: TGTGCCAGCAGCCCGGGACAGGGAGATAGATCTTACGAGCAGTACTTC.

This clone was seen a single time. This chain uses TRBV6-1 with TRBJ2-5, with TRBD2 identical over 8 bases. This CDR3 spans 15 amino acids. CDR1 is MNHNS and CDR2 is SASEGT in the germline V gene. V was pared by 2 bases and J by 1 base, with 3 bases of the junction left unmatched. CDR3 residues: CASSEFGRAQETQYF. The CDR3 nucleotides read TGTGCCAGCAGTGAATTCGGGAGGGCCCAAGAGACCCAGTACTTC.

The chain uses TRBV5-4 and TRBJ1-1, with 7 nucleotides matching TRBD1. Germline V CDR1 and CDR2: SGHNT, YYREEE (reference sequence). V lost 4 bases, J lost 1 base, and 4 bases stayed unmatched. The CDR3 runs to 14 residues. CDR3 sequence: CASSLGQSNTEAFF. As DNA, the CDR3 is TGTGCCAGCAGCCTGGGACAGTCGAACACTGAAGCTTTCTTT.

For the CDR3, the DNA is TGTGCCAGCAGCTTGGGCTCTCAGGGGACGGGCGCTGAAGCTTTCTTT. Translating gives CASSLGSQGTGAEAFF. This chain joins TRBV7-9 and TRBJ1-1; TRBD1 might be the D (6 bases). Germline V lookup: CDR1 SEHNR, CDR2 FQNEAQ (reference sequence). The CDR3 totals 16 residues. The ends were cut back, 3 bases at V and 6 bases at J, with 20 bases in the middle. Drawing the rest from reference TRBV7-9 and TRBJ1-1, the complete variable domain is DTGVSQNPRHKITKRGQNVTFRCDPISEHNRLYWYRQTLGQGPEFLTYFQNEAQLEKSRLLSDRFSAERPKGSFSTLEIQRTEQGDSAMYLCASSLGSQGTGAEAFFGQGTRLTVV.

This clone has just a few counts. CDR3 nucleotides: TGTGCCAGCAGTGAAGGGGCCAGGGAAGAGAACATTCAGTACTTC. The encoded protein is CASSEGAREENIQYF. The V and J genes are TRBV2 and TRBJ2-4, with D possibly matching TRBD1 (5 bases). Deletions cut 1 base from V and 7 bases from J, with 14 bases between. The length of the CDR3 is 15 residues. Germline V gives CDR1 SNHLY, CDR2 FYNNEI.

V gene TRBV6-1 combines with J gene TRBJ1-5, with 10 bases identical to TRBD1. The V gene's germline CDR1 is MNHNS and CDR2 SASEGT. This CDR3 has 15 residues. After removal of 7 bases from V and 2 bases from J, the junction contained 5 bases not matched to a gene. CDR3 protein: CASTRDRGGNQPQHF. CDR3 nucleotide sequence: TGTGCCAGCACTAGGGACAGGGGAGGCAATCAGCCCCAGCATTTT.

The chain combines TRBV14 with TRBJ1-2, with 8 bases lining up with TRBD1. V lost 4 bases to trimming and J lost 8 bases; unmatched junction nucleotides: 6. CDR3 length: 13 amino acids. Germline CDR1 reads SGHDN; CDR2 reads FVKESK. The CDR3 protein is CASSPGTGFGYTF. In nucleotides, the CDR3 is TGTGCCAGCAGCCCAGGGACAGGTTTCGGCTACACCTTC.

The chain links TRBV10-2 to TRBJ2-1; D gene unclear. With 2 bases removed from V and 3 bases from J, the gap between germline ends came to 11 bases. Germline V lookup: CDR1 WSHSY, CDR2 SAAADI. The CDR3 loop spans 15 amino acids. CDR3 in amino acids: CASSENSPDYNEQFF. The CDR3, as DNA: TGCGCCAGCAGTGAGAACAGCCCGGACTACAATGAGCAGTTCTTC.

In DNA form, the CDR3 reads TGTGCCAGCAGTTTACCAGGGCCCTCCTACGAGCAGTACTTC. Its protein is CASSLPGPSYEQYF. The chain combines TRBV28 with TRBJ2-7, with D perhaps TRBD1 (5 bases). The CDR3 sequence is 14 residues long. Germline lookup yields CDR1 MDHEN and CDR2 SYDVKM. V gave up 2 bases and J gave up 0 bases, with 8 bases separating them.

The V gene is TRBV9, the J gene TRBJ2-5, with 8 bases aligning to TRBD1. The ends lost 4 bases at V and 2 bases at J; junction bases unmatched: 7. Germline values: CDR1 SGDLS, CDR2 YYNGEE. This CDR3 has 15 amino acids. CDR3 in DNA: TGTGCCAGCAGCCCAGGGGGCCGATCTCAAGAGACCCAGTACTTC. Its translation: CASSPGGRSQETQYF. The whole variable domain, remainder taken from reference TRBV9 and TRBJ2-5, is DSGVTQTPKHLITATGQRVTLRCSPRSGDLSVYWYQQSLDQGLQFLIQYYNGEERAKGNILERFSAQQFPDLHSELNLSSLELGDSALYFCASSPGGRSQETQYFGPGTRLLVL.

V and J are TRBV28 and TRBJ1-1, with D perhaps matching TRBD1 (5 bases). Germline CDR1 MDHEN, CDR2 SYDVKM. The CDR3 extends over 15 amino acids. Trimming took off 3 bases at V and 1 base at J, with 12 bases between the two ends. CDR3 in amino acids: CASSFDFGGNTEAFF. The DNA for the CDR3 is TGTGCCAGCAGTTTCGATTTCGGGGGGAACACTGAAGCTTTCTTT.

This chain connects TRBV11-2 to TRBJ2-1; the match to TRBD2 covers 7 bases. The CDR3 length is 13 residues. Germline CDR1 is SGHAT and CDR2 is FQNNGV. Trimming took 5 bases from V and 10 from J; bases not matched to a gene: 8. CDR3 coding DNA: TGTGCCAGCAGCCATCCTTGGCGGGGGGAGCAGTTCTTC. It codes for CASSHPWRGEQFF.

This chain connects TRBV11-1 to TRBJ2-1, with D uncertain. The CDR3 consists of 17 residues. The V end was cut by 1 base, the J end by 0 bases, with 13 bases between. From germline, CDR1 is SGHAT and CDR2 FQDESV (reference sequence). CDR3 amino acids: CASSLDGSQSSYNEQFF. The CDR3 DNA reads TGTGCCAGCAGCTTAGACGGTAGTCAAAGCTCCTACAATGAGCAGTTCTTC.

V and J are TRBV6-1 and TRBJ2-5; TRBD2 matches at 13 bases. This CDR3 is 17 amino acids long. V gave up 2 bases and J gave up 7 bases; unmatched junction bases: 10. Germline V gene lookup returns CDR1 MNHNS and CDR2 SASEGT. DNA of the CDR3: TGTGCCAGCAGTGAAACTCGACTAGCGGGAGGAATGGGGACCCAGTACTTC. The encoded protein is CASSETRLAGGMGTQYF.

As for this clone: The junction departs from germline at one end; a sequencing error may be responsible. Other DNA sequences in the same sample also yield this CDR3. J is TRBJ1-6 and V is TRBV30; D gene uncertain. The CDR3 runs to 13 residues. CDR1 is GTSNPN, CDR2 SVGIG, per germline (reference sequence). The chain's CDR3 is CAWTTSYNSPLHF. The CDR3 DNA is TGTGCCTGGACTACCTCCTATAATTCGCCCCTCCACTTT.

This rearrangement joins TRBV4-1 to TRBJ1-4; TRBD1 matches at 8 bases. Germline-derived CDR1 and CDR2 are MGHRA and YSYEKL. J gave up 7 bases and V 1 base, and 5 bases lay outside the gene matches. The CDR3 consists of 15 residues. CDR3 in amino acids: CASSQVGTGGEKLFF. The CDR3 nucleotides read TGCGCCAGCAGCCAAGTCGGAACAGGGGGTGAAAAACTGTTTTTT.

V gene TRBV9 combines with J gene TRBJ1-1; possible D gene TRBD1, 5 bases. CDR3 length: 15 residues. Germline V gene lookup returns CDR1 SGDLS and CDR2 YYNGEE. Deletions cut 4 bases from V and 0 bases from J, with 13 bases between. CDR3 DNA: TGTGCCAGCAGCCCTAGGGAGGGGATGAACACTGAAGCTTTCTTT. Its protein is CASSPREGMNTEAFF. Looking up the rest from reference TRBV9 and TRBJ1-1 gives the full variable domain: DSGVTQTPKHLITATGQRVTLRCSPRSGDLSVYWYQQSLDQGLQFLIQYYNGEERAKGNILERFSAQQFPDLHSELNLSSLELGDSALYFCASSPREGMNTEAFFGQGTRLTVV.

The CDR3 loop is CASSPIRDRVYTGELFF. Here the CDR3 DNA reads TGTGCCAGCAGCCCCATCCGGGACAGGGTATACACCGGGGAGCTGTTTTTT. V gene TRBV7-9 combines with J gene TRBJ2-2; 9 bases are a match to TRBD1. Losses at the gene ends were 5 bases for V and 3 bases for J; bases not matched to a gene: 10. The CDR3 extends over 17 amino acids. Germline V lookup: CDR1 SEHNR, CDR2 FQNEAQ (reference sequence).

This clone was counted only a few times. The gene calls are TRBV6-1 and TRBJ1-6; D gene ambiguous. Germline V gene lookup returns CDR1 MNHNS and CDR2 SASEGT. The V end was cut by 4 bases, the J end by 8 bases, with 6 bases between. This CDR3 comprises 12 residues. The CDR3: CASSGQYSPLHF. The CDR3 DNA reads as TGTGCCAGCAGTGGGCAATATTCACCCCTCCACTTT.